This T cell receptor (beta chain) was recovered during a study of T cell repertoires in cytomegalovirus infection. Whole-study findings and limits: The cumulative frequency of public TCR beta families identified carriers of CMV plus the relevant HLA.

V lost 4 bases and J lost 1; bases outside the gene matches: 5. The germline gives CDR1 SGHVS, CDR2 FQNEAQ. CDR3 length equals 16 residues. Many counts were recorded for this clonotype. Its specificity is unknown. MiXCR, run by TCRdb on the reads, gives a single entry per CDR3 protein. The table shows approximately 110,000 distinct CDR3 sequences, with 10% occurring only once. The receptor's source is a human donor in good health (CMV status not recorded). Some clones in this sample may be carry-over from other donors' samples. The sequencing sample was made of PBMCs, sequenced either directly or after in vitro stimulation (not recorded which). The chain employs TRBV7-8 and TRBJ2-1; 9 nucleotides line up with TRBD2. CDR3 nucleotides: TGTGCCAGCAGCTCAGCTCTAGCGGGGTCCTACAATGAGCAGTTCTTC. This codes for CASSSALAGSYNEQFF.